The 7 T cell receptor beta chains below were found in one sample sequenced in a study of T cells in Graves' hyperthyroidism and ophthalmopathy. It was RNA transcripts that yielded the amplified TCR beta CDR3 regions. In the first-round RT-PCR of the TCR CDR3, the HTBI primer set was used. Using its own MiXCR run on the multiplex PCR reads, TCRdb lists one record per CDR3 protein. The sample lists about 620,000 distinct CDR3 sequences, under 20% occurring once. The material sequenced was blood. These receptors all stem from a woman between 25 and 40 years old with Graves' hyperthyroidism.

This clonotype occurred many times. The gene calls are TRBV11-2 and TRBJ2-7; 13 nucleotides agree with TRBD2. The V segment lost 1 base and the J segment 7 bases; nucleotides outside the gene matches: 7. This CDR3 contains 16 residues. CDR1 and CDR2 from the germline V gene are SGHAT and FQNNGV. CDR3 residues: CASSLGGLAGYGEQYF. DNA of the CDR3: TGTGCCAGCAGCTTAGGGGGACTAGCGGGATATGGTGAGCAGTACTTC.

This clonotype was seen a handful of times. The chain is built from TRBV2 and TRBJ2-7; D is perhaps TRBD2 (6 bases). This CDR3 has 13 amino acids. Between the trimmed V and J ends, which lost 4 bases and 2 bases, there was a span of 9 bases. Germline V gene lookup returns CDR1 SNHLY and CDR2 FYNNEI. CDR3 residues: CASSGEAAYEQYF. The CDR3 DNA is TGTGCCAGCAGTGGGGAGGCCGCCTACGAGCAGTACTTC.

This clonotype was seen at least ten times. The chain uses TRBV20-1 and TRBJ2-7; a possible D gene is TRBD2 (6 bases). The germline V gene has CDR1 DFQATT and CDR2 SNEGSKA (reference sequence). This CDR3 is built from 15 residues. Trimming shortened V by 1 base and J by 5 bases, and 18 bases separated the two germline ends. The CDR3 DNA is TGCAGTGCTAGAGGGACGGTAGCGGAAGGGGACGAGCAGTACTTC. Protein: CSARGTVAEGDEQYF.

In its sample, this clonotype was seen many times. The rearrangement uses TRBV7-2 and TRBJ1-5; D is uncertain. This CDR3 spans 15 amino acids. CDR1 and CDR2 (germline): SGHTA, FQGNSA. V was clipped by 1 base and J by 3 bases, with 10 bases between them. CDR3 sequence reads: CASSLDRGNNQPQHF. In nucleotides, the CDR3 is TGTGCCAGCAGCTTAGACAGAGGGAACAATCAGCCCCAGCATTTT.

This clonotype was counted ten times or more. The chain carries TRBV6-1 and TRBJ1-1; 9 bases are a match to TRBD1. This CDR3 has 14 residues. V shed 6 bases, J shed 4 bases, and the junction held 6 bases outside the gene matches. Germline-derived CDR1 and CDR2 are MNHNS and SASEGT. The DNA for the CDR3 is TGTGCCAGCAGGGGCCCGGGACAGGGCACTGAAGCTTTCTTT. It specifies CASRGPGQGTEAFF.

Concerning this clonotype: The limits of the CDR3 on the DNA are not certain, so only TCRdb's listed CDR3 is given. This chain links TRBV30 with TRBJ1-3; TRBD1 is the table's D call, not checked against the DNA. A total of 13 residues make up the CDR3, ends included. CDR1 and CDR2 (germline): GTSNPN, SVGIG (reference sequence). CDR3 in amino acids: CAWSVGGGNTLYF.

This clonotype was seen a few times. The chain employs TRBV7-9 and TRBJ2-3; TRBD2 matches at 12 bases. V lost 5 bases to trimming and J lost 2 bases; unmatched junction nucleotides: 8. This CDR3 spans 17 amino acids. Germline V lookup: CDR1 SEHNR, CDR2 FQNEAQ (reference sequence). The CDR3 protein is CASSPLLAGGFTDTQYF. Here the CDR3 DNA reads TGTGCCAGCAGCCCACTACTAGCGGGAGGATTCACAGATACGCAGTATTTT.